The rows below give T cell receptor beta chains drawn from one sample of a study of cytomegalovirus exposure and HLA in healthy donors. Using immunoSEQ multiplex PCR, the repertoire was profiled, and TCRdb retains in-frame clones only, with some absent. The data contain 180,000 or so clones, more than 60% of them singletons. Source material: PBMCs. The origin of the receptors is a woman between 40 and 55 years old in good health and CMV-seropositive. Each CDR3 is given with its conserved first and last residue. Fields, in order: CDR3 length, J gene, D gene, clone size, V gene, CDR3 protein, CDR3 DNA. The D gene is left open where the match is weak. Not all rows give a size; the values are once, few, many and, for expanded clones, a class.

>14|TRBJ2-6|.|.|TRBV7-3
CASSRANGANVLTF
TGTGCCAGCTCGCGGGCTAACGGGGCCAACGTCCTGACTTTC
>13|TRBJ1-1|TRBD1|few|TRBV9
CASSVAGQGQAFF
TGTGCCAGCAGCGTAGCCGGACAGGGTCAAGCTTTCTTT
>14|TRBJ1-2|.|.|TRBV30
CAWSVLKPNYGYTF
TGTGCCTGGAGTGTACTTAAGCCGAACTATGGCTACACCTTC
>17|TRBJ2-1|TRBD2|.|TRBV27
CASRKGAGGADYNEQFF
TGTGCCAGCAGAAAAGGAGCGGGAGGGGCCGACTACAATGAGCAGTTCTTC
>17|TRBJ2-7|TRBD1|.|TRBV5-1
CASSLVGGDRASYEQYF
TGCGCCAGCAGCTTGGTTGGGGGGGACAGGGCCTCATACGAGCAGTACTTC
>14|TRBJ2-1|.|.|TRBV28
CASSLSLPSNEQFF
TGTGCCAGCAGTTTATCCCTCCCCAGCAATGAGCAGTTCTTC
>14|TRBJ1-2|.|.|TRBV6-5
CASSYGAGQNGYTF
TGTGCCAGCAGTTACGGGGCAGGGCAGAATGGCTACACCTTC
>12|TRBJ2-2|.|.|TRBV30
CAWSPYTGELFF
TGTGCCTGGAGTCCATACACCGGGGAGCTGTTTTTT
>14|TRBJ2-7|TRBD2|.|TRBV19
CASSAGGGAYEQYF
TGTGCCAGTAGTGCGGGGGGTGGAGCCTACGAGCAGTACTTC
>15|TRBJ2-4|TRBD2|once|TRBV7-8
CASSSLTSGQNIQYF
TGTGCCAGCAGCTCATTGACTAGCGGACAAAACATTCAGTACTTC
>16|TRBJ2-6|.|few|TRBV19
CASSRRATSGANVLTF
TGTGCCAGTAGCCGCAGAGCGACCTCTGGGGCCAACGTCCTGACTTTC
>15|TRBJ2-7|.|.|TRBV7-3
CASSLTASDSYEQYF
TGTGCCAGCAGCTTAACAGCTAGCGACTCCTACGAGCAGTACTTC
>13|TRBJ2-7|.|.|TRBV4-1
CASSLAVAYEQYF
TGCGCCAGCAGCCTCGCGGTTGCCTACGAGCAGTACTTC
>15|TRBJ1-2|.|.|TRBV4-3
CASSQGSVTNYGYTF
TGCGCCAGCAGCCAAGGATCAGTCACTAACTATGGCTACACCTTC
>14|TRBJ1-5|.|once|TRBV6-1
CASSEGGLNQPQHF
TGTGCCAGCAGTGAAGGGGGCTTAAATCAGCCCCAGCATTTT
>12|TRBJ1-1|.|.|TRBV7-9
CASSSDAGEAFF
TGTGCCAGCAGCTCGGATGCCGGGGAAGCTTTCTTT
>15|TRBJ2-2|.|.|TRBV5-1
CASSLDLQNTGELFF
TGCGCCAGCAGCTTGGACTTGCAGAACACCGGGGAGCTGTTTTTT
>12|TRBJ2-7|.|once|TRBV5-6
CASSGGLYEQYF
TGTGCCAGCAGCGGAGGACTCTACGAGCAGTACTTC
>14|TRBJ1-5|.|.|TRBV7-9
CASSPLGGGQPQHF
TGTGCCAGCAGCCCCCTAGGGGGGGGTCAGCCCCAGCATTTT
>13|TRBJ2-7|.|.|TRBV5-8
CASRMTGRGEQYF
TGTGCCAGCAGAATGACAGGTCGGGGCGAGCAGTACTTC
>16|TRBJ2-6|TRBD2|.|TRBV7-3
CASSPDGRAGANVLTF
TGTGCCAGCAGCCCCGACGGGAGGGCCGGGGCCAACGTCCTGACTTTC
>15|TRBJ2-3|TRBD2|.|TRBV2
CASSETSARTDTQYF
TGTGCCAGCAGTGAAACTAGCGCACGCACAGATACGCAGTATTTT
>14|TRBJ2-5|TRBD1|.|TRBV28
CASSRQGSGETQYF
TGTGCCAGCAGTCGACAGGGCTCGGGGGAGACCCAGTACTTC
>15|TRBJ2-2|TRBD2|once|TRBV29-1
CSVDTSGRRTGELFF
TGCAGCGTTGATACTAGCGGGAGAAGGACCGGGGAGCTGTTTTTT
>15|TRBJ2-7|.|few|TRBV7-9
CSSSSLANDIVEQYF
TGTTCCAGCAGCTCACTAGCCAACGATATAGTCGAGCAGTACTTC
>18|TRBJ2-5|TRBD2|few|TRBV11-2
CASSQLWTSGSSGETQYF
TGTGCCAGCAGCCAACTATGGACTAGCGGGAGTTCAGGGGAGACCCAGTACTTC
>14|TRBJ1-1|TRBD1|once|TRBV28
CASSTGGRSTEAFF
TGTGCCAGCAGTACAGGGGGCAGGAGCACTGAAGCTTTCTTT
>17|TRBJ2-3|TRBD2|.|TRBV18
CASSPEGLAGGTDTQYF
TGTGCCAGCTCACCAGAAGGACTAGCGGGAGGCACAGATACGCAGTATTTT
>16|TRBJ2-1|TRBD2|.|TRBV15
CATSRASGSYYNEQFF
TGTGCCACCAGCAGAGCTAGCGGGAGCTACTACAATGAGCAGTTCTTC
>14|TRBJ2-1|.|.|TRBV6-5
CASSYARGGNEQFF
TGTGCCAGCAGTTACGCCCGAGGGGGAAATGAGCAGTTCTTC
>16|TRBJ2-7|TRBD1|.|TRBV7-8
CASSLLGTGGTYEQYF
TGTGCCAGCAGCTTATTAGGGACAGGGGGAACCTACGAGCAGTACTTC
>12|TRBJ1-1|.|.|TRBV2
CASRWESTEAFF
TGTGCCAGCAGATGGGAGAGCACTGAAGCTTTCTTT
>15|TRBJ2-1|TRBD1|.|TRBV19
CASRGQGTFYNEQFF
TGTGCCAGTAGAGGACAGGGGACCTTCTACAATGAGCAGTTCTTC
>15|TRBJ2-2|TRBD2|.|TRBV5-1
CASSLSQRGTGELFF
TGCGCCAGCAGCTTGAGCCAGCGGGGCACCGGGGAGCTGTTTTTT
>16|TRBJ2-7|TRBD2|.|TRBV5-1
CASSPGLAGSFDEQYF
TGCGCCAGCAGCCCGGGACTAGCGGGATCCTTCGACGAGCAGTACTTC
>14|TRBJ1-1|.|.|TRBV30
CALRRPDRNTEAFF
TGTGCCTTACGTAGGCCTGACAGGAACACTGAAGCTTTCTTT
>18|TRBJ2-1|TRBD2|.|TRBV5-4
CASSQTSGISPSSNEQFF
TGTGCCAGCAGCCAGACTAGCGGGATCTCTCCTTCGAGCAATGAGCAGTTCTTC
>15|TRBJ1-5|.|once|TRBV28
CASSLTGTTNQPQHF
TGTGCCAGCAGTTTGACAGGCACTACAAATCAGCCCCAGCATTTT